The TCR beta chain under discussion was sequenced for a study of cytomegalovirus exposure and HLA in healthy donors. Trimming removed 4 bases from V and 6 bases from J, with 10 bases in between. The germline gives CDR1 SEHNR, CDR2 FQNEAQ (reference sequence). CDR3 length: 12 amino acids. Method: immunoSEQ multiplex PCR; TCRdb's copy keeps in-frame clones and lacks some. The profile shows about 360,000 clones, approximately 90% of them singletons. The chain uses TRBV7-9 and TRBJ2-7; no clear D gene. This clonotype was obtained from a young woman in good health and CMV-seronegative. The sample was PBMCs. CDR3 in amino acids: CASSSRLGEQYF. CDR3 in DNA: TGTGCCAGCAGCTCGAGACTGGGCGAGCAGTACTTC.